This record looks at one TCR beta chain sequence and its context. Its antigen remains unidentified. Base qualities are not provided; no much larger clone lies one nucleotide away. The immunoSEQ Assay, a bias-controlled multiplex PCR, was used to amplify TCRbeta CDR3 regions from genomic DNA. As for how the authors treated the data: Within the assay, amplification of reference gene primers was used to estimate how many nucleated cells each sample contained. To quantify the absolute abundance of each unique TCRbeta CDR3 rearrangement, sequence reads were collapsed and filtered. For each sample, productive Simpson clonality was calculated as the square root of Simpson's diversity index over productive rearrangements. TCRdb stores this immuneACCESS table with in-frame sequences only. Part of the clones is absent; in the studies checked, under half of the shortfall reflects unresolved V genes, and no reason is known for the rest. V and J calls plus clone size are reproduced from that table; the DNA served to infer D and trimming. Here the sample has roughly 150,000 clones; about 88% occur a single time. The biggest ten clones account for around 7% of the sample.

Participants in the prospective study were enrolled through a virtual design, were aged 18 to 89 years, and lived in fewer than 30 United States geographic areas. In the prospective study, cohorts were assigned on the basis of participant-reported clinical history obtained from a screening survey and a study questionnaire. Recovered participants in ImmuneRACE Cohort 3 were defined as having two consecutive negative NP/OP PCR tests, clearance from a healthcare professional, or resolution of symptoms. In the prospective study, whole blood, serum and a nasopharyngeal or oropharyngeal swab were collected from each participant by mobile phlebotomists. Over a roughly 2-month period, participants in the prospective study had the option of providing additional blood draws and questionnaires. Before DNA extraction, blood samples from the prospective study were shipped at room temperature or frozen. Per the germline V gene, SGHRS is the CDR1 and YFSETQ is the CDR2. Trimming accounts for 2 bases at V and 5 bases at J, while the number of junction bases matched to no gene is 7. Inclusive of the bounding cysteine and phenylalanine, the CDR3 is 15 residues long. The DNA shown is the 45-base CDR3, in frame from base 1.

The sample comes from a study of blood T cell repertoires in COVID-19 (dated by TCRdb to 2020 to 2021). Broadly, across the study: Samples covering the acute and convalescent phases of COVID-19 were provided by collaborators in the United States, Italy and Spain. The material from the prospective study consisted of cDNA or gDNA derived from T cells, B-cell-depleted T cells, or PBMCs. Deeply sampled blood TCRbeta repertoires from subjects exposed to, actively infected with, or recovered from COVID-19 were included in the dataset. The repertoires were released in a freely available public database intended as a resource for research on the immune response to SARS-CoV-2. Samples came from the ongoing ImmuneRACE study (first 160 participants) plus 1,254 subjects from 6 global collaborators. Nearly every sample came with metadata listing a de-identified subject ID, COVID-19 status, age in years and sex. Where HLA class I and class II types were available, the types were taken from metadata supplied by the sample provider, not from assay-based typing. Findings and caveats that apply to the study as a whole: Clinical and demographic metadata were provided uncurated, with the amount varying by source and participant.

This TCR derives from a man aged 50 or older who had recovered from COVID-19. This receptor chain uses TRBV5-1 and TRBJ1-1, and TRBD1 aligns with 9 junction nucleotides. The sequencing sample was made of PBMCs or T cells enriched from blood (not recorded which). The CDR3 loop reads CASSLTGGSSTEAFF. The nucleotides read TGCGCCAGCAGCTTAACAGGGGGCTCGAGTACTGAAGCTTTCTTT.